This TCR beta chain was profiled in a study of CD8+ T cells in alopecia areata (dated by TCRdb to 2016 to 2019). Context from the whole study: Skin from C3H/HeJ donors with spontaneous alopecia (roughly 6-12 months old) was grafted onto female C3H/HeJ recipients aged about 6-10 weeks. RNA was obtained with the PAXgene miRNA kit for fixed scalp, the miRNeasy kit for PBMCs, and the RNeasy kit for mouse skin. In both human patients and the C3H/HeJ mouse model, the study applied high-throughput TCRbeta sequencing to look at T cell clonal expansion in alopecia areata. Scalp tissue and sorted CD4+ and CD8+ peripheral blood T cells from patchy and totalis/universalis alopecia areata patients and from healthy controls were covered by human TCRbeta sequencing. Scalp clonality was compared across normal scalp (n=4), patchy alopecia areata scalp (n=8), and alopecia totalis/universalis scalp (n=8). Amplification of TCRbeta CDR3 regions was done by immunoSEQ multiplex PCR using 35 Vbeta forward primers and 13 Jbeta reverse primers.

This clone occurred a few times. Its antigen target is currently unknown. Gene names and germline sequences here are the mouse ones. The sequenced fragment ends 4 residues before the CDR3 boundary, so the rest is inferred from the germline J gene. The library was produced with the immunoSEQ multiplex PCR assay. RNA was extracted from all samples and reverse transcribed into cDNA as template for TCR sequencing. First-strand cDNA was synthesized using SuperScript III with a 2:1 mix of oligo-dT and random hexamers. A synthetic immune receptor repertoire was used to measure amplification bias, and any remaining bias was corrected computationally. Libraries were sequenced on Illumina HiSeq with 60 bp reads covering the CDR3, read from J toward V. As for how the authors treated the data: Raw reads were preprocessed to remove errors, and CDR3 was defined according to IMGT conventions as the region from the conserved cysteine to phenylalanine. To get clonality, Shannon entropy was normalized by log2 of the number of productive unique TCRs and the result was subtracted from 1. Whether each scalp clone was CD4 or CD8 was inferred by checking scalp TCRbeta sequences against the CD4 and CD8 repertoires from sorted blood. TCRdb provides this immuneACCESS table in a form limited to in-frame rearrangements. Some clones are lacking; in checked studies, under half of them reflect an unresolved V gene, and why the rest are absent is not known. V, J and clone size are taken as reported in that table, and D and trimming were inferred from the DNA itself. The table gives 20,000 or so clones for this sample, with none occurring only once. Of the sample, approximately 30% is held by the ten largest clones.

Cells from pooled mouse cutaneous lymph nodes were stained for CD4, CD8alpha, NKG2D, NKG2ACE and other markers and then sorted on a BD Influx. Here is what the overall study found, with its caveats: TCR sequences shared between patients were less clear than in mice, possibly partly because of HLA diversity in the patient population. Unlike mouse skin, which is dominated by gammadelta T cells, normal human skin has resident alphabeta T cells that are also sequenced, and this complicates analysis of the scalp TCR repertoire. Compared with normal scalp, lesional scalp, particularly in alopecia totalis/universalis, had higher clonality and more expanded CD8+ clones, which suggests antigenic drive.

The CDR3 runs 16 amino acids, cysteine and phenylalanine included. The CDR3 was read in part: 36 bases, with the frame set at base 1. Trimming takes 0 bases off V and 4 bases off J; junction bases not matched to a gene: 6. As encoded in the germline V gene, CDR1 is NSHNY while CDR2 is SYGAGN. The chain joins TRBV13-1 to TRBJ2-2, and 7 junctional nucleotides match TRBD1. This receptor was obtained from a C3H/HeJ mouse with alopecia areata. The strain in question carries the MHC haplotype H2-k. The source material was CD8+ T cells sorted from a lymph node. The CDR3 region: CASSDAPAGGTGQLYF. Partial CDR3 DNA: TGTGCCAGCAGTGATGCTCCCGCAGGGGGCACCGGG.